Listed here are 21 T cell receptor beta chains from one sample, sequenced in a study of glioma-infiltrating T cells after dendritic cell vaccination. This sample's time point: after dendritic cell vaccination, including at tumor progression/relapse. Profiling relied on immunoSEQ multiplex PCR, and the TCRdb table lists in-frame clones only, not all of them. The repertoire holds 70,000 to 95,000 clones, with roughly 91% as singletons. Specimen: blood, collected after dendritic cell vaccination. The receptors were sampled from a human donor with glioblastoma.

J is TRBJ1-5 and V is TRBV10-3; TRBD1 is a possible D gene (5 bases). In germline, CDR1 is ENHRY, CDR2 SYGVKD. CDR3 length: 15 residues. V lost 8 bases to trimming and J lost 2 bases, with 16 bases between them. CDR3 sequence reads: CAIGSGRDGNQPQHF. The CDR3 DNA follows: TGTGCCATCGGGTCAGGGAGGGATGGCAATCAGCCCCAGCATTTT.

The chain carries TRBV11-3 and TRBJ2-7; 9 nucleotides line up with TRBD2. The germline CDR1 and CDR2 sequences are SGHNT and YENEEA. This CDR3 is built from 18 residues. Trimming at V came to 2 bases and at J to 2 bases, leaving 13 bases not matched to a gene. Written as DNA, the CDR3 is TGTGCCAGCAGCTTAAGGTCGACTAGCGGTTTAATCCCCTACGAGCAGTACTTC. Its protein is CASSLRSTSGLIPYEQYF.

Turning to this clone: At one end the junction does not follow the germline gene, possibly because of a read error. The rearrangement links TRBV7-7 to TRBJ2-1, with TRBD1 identical over 9 bases. Germline-derived CDR1 and CDR2 are SSHAT and FNYEAQ (reference sequence). This CDR3 is 15 amino acids long. The CDR3 nucleotides read TGTGCTAGCAGCTTGGGACAGGGAACCTACAATGAGCAGTTCTTC. Translated: CASSLGQGTYNEQFF. Full variable domain (missing parts from reference TRBV7-7 and TRBJ2-1): GAGVSQSPRYKVTKRGQDVTLRCDPISSHATLYWYQQALGQGPEFLTYFNYEAQPDKSGLPSDRFSAERPEGSISTLTIQRTEQRDSAMYRCASSLGQGTYNEQFFGPGTRLTVL.

This clone has more than one count but fewer than ten. The V and J genes are TRBV4-3 and TRBJ2-1; D is possibly TRBD2 (6 bases). There are 15 residues in the CDR3. CDR1 and CDR2 (germline): LGHNA, YSLEER. V lost 2 bases to trimming and J lost 1 base, with 9 bases between them. In DNA form, the CDR3 reads TGCGCCAGCAGCCAAACAGCGGGTTCCTACAATGAGCAGTTCTTC. Protein: CASSQTAGSYNEQFF.

V usage is TRBV5-6 and J usage is TRBJ2-5; TRBD1 matches at 10 bases. The trim removed 4 bases at V and 7 bases at J, leaving 4 bases unmatched. Germline lookup yields CDR1 SGHDT and CDR2 YYEEEE. The CDR3 consists of 13 residues. CDR3 amino acids: CASSQGQGLTQYF. DNA for the CDR3: TGTGCCAGCAGCCAGGGACAGGGGCTGACCCAGTACTTC.

As to this clone: The sample carries other DNA sequences with the same CDR3. V is TRBV6-1 and J is TRBJ2-3; D is possibly TRBD2 (6 bases). The CDR3 totals 15 residues. Germline CDR1 MNHNS, CDR2 SASEGT. V lost 5 bases and J lost 1, with 13 bases in between. CDR3 DNA sequence: TGTGCCAGCAGTCACGGGGGTTTAGGCACAGATACGCAGTATTTT. Amino acid sequence: CASSHGGLGTDTQYF.

CDR3 nucleotides: TGTGCCAGCAGCCAGGGCAGGGTAAGCTCTGGAAACACCATATATTTT. This gives the protein CASSQGRVSSGNTIYF. V usage is TRBV5-6 and J usage is TRBJ1-3; maybe TRBD1 (5 bases). Germline-derived CDR1 and CDR2 are SGHDT and YYEEEE. Trimming cost V 4 bases and J 0 bases, with 14 bases left between them. The CDR3 consists of 16 residues.

V usage is TRBV11-3 and J usage is TRBJ2-7; 9 bases align to TRBD1. The CDR3 has 13 residues. J was trimmed by 6 bases and V by 4 bases; bases with no gene match: 4. CDR1 is SGHNT and CDR2 is YENEEA in the germline V gene. The CDR3 here is CASSSTGGSEQYF. The CDR3 DNA reads TGTGCCAGCAGCTCGACAGGGGGTAGCGAGCAGTACTTC.

This chain joins TRBV19 and TRBJ1-1; a weak D match, TRBD1 (5 bases). V was cut by 5 bases and J by 1 base, with 11 bases left in between. The germline CDR1 and CDR2 sequences are LNHDA and SQIVND (reference sequence). The CDR3 has 14 amino acids. CDR3 loop: CASSGRVGNTEAFF. The CDR3 nucleotides are TGTGCCAGTAGTGGCAGGGTAGGGAACACTGAAGCTTTCTTT.

J is TRBJ2-1 and V is TRBV5-1; 7 bases map to TRBD1. This CDR3 has 15 amino acids. V lost 4 bases to trimming and J lost 5 bases; unmatched junction nucleotides: 9. Germline CDR1 SGHRS, CDR2 YFSETQ. CDR3 amino acids: CASSPTDRFNNEQFF. The CDR3 DNA reads TGCGCCAGCAGCCCCACGGACAGGTTTAACAATGAGCAGTTCTTC.

The J gene is TRBJ2-1, the V gene TRBV19; 11 nucleotides line up with TRBD2. After removal of 5 bases from V and 8 bases from J, the junction contained 8 bases not matched to a gene. Germline V gene data show CDR1 as LNHDA and CDR2 as SQIVND (reference sequence). The CDR3 totals 15 residues. CDR3 DNA: TGTGCCAGTAGTGATAGCGGGGGGGCAGGGGATGAGCAGTTCTTC. Amino acid sequence: CASSDSGGAGDEQFF. Full variable domain (rest looked up from reference TRBV19 and TRBJ2-1): DGGITQSPKYLFRKEGQNVTLSCEQNLNHDAMYWYRQDPGQGLRLIYYSQIVNDFQKGDIAEGYSVSREKKESFPLTVTSAQKNPTAFYLCASSDSGGAGDEQFFGPGTRLTVL.

There are a few counts of this clone. The chain combines TRBV11-1 with TRBJ2-7; D is unresolved. The CDR3 is made up of 18 amino acids. V was shortened by 5 bases and J by 0 bases, with 23 bases between the two germline ends. Looked up from germline, CDR1 is SGHAT and CDR2 is FQDESV (reference sequence). The CDR3 DNA reads TGTGCCAGCAGCCCCCAAGCCCTCCTTGGGCCCACCTCCTACGAGCAGTACTTC. Translating gives CASSPQALLGPTSYEQYF.

This chain connects TRBV30 to TRBJ1-4; 7 bases fit TRBD1. Germline-derived CDR1 and CDR2 are GTSNPN and SVGIG (reference sequence). The CDR3 is made up of 16 amino acids. Trimming removed 0 bases from V and 4 bases from J; junction bases left unmatched: 8. The CDR3 nucleotides read TGTGCCTGGAGTGTAAAGGGGACAGCCGTTAATGAAAAACTGTTTTTT. Translated, it gives CAWSVKGTAVNEKLFF.

V gene TRBV6-4 combines with J gene TRBJ2-3; 7 bases are a match to TRBD2. The CDR3 runs to 16 residues. CDR1 is MRHNA and CDR2 is SNTAGT in the germline V gene. V shed 4 bases, J shed 3 bases, and the junction held 10 bases outside the gene matches. This CDR3 is CASSAGTAGRTDTQYF. Here the CDR3 DNA reads TGTGCCAGCAGTGCTGGAACAGCGGGGAGGACAGATACGCAGTATTTT.

The rearrangement links TRBV19 to TRBJ2-7, with 7 bases matching TRBD1. The CDR3 extends over 15 amino acids. Trimming removed 6 bases from V and 0 bases from J; junction bases left unmatched: 8. Germline values: CDR1 LNHDA, CDR2 SQIVND (reference sequence). The CDR3 nucleotides read TGTGCCAGTAGCAGAACAGGGGAGACCTCCTACGAGCAGTACTTC. Protein product: CASSRTGETSYEQYF.

The chain recombines TRBV6-5 with TRBJ2-3; 9 bases are shared with TRBD2. The germline V gene encodes CDR1 MNHEY and CDR2 SVGAGI. This CDR3 is 15 amino acids long. The junction had 4 bases not matched to a gene; V was cut back by 0 bases and J by 6 bases. CDR3 nucleotide sequence: TGTGCCAGCAGTTACTCGAGGCGGGAGGGCGATACGCAGTATTTT. The encoded protein is CASSYSRREGDTQYF.

The CDR3 bases are TGTGCCAGCCTAGGGGGCCTCGGCTATGGCTACACCTTC. Translating it yields CASLGGLGYGYTF. The chain uses TRBV6-6 and TRBJ1-2, with 7 bases aligning to TRBD1. The CDR3 consists of 13 residues. Germline V gene sequence: CDR1 MNHNY, CDR2 SVGAGI (reference sequence). Trimming removed 8 bases from V and 4 bases from J; junction bases left unmatched: 7.

This clone occurred once. V gene TRBV12-5 combines with J gene TRBJ1-5, with 7 positions matching TRBD1. The CDR3 runs 13 residues. Germline CDR1 is LGHNT and CDR2 is FRNRAP. V was pared by 6 bases and J by 5 bases, with 4 bases of the junction left unmatched. The CDR3 protein is CASGLDRYQPQHF. CDR3 DNA sequence: TGTGCTAGTGGCCTGGACAGGTATCAGCCCCAGCATTTT.

This chain joins TRBV6-6 and TRBJ2-1, with 9 bases matching TRBD2. Losses at the gene ends were 5 bases for V and 13 bases for J; bases not matched to a gene: 6. Germline values: CDR1 MNHNY, CDR2 SVGAGI (reference sequence). This CDR3 has 12 residues. The DNA of the CDR3 is TGTGCCAGCAGTCCTGGGACTAGCTTTCAGTTCTTC. This gives the protein CASSPGTSFQFF.

The chain has TRBV20-1 and TRBJ2-7; 7 bases are shared with TRBD1. V lost 4 bases and J lost 8; bases outside the gene matches: 5. The CDR3 covers 11 residues. Germline assignment: CDR1 DFQATT and CDR2 SNEGSKA (reference sequence). The CDR3 DNA follows: TGCAGTGCTAATCAGGGGGTCCAGCAGTACTTC. Its protein is CSANQGVQQYF.

The rearrangement joins TRBV15 to TRBJ1-3; the D gene is possibly TRBD1 (5 bases). V shed 5 bases and J shed 4 bases, with 12 bases lying between them. There are 14 residues in the CDR3. In germline, CDR1 is LNHNV, CDR2 YYDKDF (reference sequence). CDR3 region: CATSGQGRGNTIYF. DNA of the CDR3: TGTGCCACCAGCGGTCAGGGAAGAGGAAACACCATATATTTT.